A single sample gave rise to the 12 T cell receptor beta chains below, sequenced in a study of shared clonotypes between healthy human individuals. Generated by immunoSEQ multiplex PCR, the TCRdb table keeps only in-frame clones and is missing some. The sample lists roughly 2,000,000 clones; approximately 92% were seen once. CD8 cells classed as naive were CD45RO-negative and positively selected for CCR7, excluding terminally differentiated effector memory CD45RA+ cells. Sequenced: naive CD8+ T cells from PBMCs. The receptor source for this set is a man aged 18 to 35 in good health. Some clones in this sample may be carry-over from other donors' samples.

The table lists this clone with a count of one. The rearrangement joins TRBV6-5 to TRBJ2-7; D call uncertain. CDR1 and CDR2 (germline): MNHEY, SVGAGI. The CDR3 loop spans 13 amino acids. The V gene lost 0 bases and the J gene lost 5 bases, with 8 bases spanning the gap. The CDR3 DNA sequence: TGTGCCAGCAGTTACTCCTTCCTACACGAGCAGTACTTC. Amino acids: CASSYSFLHEQYF.

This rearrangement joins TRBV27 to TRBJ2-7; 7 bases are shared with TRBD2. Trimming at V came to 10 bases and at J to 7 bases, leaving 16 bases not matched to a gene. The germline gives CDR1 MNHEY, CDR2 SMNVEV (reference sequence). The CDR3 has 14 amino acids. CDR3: CATLGASGLGEQYF. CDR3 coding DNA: TGTGCCACCTTAGGGGCTAGCGGTCTTGGGGAGCAGTACTTC.

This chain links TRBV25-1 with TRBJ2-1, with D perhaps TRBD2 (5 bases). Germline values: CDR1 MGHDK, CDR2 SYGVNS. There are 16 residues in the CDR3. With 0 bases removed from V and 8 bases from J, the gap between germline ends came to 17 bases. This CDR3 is CASSEYTLARVDEQFF. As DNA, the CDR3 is TGTGCCAGCAGTGAATATACCCTAGCCCGTGTGGATGAGCAGTTCTTC.

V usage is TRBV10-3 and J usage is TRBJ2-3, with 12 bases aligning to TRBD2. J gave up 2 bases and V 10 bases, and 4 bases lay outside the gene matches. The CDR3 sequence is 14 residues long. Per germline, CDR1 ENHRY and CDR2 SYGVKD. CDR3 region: CATGLAGPTDTQYF. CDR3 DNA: TGTGCCACTGGACTAGCGGGGCCCACAGATACGCAGTATTTT.

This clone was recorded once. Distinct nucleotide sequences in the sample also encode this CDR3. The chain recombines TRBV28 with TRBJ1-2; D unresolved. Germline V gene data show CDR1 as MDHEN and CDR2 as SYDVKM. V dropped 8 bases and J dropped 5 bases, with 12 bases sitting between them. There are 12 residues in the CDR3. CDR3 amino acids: CASSPRGYGYTF. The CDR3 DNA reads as TGTGCCAGCTCCCCTAGAGGGTATGGCTACACCTTC.

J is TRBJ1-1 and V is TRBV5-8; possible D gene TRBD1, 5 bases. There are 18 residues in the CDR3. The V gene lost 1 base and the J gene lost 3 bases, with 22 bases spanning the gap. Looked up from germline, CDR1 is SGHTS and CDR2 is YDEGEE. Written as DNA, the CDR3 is TGTGCCAGCAGCTTGAATCTCGGCACAATGGGGACCCACACTGAAGCTTTCTTT. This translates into CASSLNLGTMGTHTEAFF.

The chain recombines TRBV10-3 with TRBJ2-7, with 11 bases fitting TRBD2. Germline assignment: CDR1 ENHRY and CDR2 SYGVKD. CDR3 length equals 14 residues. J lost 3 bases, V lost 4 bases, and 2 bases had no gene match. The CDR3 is CAISAGTSGYEQYF. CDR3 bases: TGTGCCATCAGTGCAGGGACTAGCGGCTACGAGCAGTACTTC.

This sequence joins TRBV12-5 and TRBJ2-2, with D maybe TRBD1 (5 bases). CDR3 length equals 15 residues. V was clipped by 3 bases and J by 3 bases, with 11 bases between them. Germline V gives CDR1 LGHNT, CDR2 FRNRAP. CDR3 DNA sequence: TGTGCTAGTGGTTTCACTGCAGGGTACACCGGGGAGCTGTTTTTT. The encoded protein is CASGFTAGYTGELFF. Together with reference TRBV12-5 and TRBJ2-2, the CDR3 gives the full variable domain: DARVTQTPRHKVTEMGQEVTMRCQPILGHNTVFWYRQTMMQGLELLAYFRNRAPLDDSGMPKDRFSAEMPDATLATLKIQPSEPRDSAVYFCASGFTAGYTGELFFGEGSRLTVL.

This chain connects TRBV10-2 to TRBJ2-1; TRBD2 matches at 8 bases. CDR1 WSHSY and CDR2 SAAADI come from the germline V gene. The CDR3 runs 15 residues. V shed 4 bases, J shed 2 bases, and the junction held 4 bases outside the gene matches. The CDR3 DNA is TGCGCCAGCAGTGCGGCGGGGGGACCCTACAATGAGCAGTTCTTC. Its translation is CASSAAGGPYNEQFF.

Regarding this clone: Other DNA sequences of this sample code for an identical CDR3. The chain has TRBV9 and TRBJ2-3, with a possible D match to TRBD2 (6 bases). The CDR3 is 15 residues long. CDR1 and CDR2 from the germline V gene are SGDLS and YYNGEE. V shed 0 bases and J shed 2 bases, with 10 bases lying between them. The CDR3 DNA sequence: TGTGCCAGCAGCGTAGGGGGAGGCACCACAGATACGCAGTATTTT. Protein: CASSVGGGTTDTQYF.

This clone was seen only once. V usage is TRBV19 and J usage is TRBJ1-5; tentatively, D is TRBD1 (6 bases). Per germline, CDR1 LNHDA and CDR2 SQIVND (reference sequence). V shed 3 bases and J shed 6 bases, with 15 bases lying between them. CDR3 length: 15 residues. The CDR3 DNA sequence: TGTGCCAGTAGTATGTATTCAGGGGCAGTTCAGCCCCAGCATTTT. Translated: CASSMYSGAVQPQHF.

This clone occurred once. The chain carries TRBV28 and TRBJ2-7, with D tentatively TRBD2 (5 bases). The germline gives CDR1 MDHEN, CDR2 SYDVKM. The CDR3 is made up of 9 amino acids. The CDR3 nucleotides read TGTGGGTCGGAGGTGCGGCAGTACTTC. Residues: CGSEVRQYF.